The 29 T cell receptor beta chains listed next were all sequenced from one sample in a study of shared clonotypes between healthy human individuals. Assay used: immunoSEQ multiplex PCR; TCRdb lists only in-frame clones, some missing. The sample consists of 1.6 million or so clones, around 98.5% of them appearing once. Material: naive CD4+ T cells sorted from blood. The subset was: CD45RA+ positively selected. The origin of the receptors is a man aged 25 to 40 in good health.

V gene TRBV2 combines with J gene TRBJ2-1, with TRBD2 identical over 11 bases. CDR3 length equals 17 residues. Germline V lookup: CDR1 SNHLY, CDR2 FYNNEI. V shed 6 bases, J shed 7 bases, and the junction held 14 bases outside the gene matches. This CDR3 is CASSAGTSGRGRNEQFF. The CDR3 DNA follows: TGTGCCAGCAGCGCCGGGACTAGCGGTCGAGGGAGAAATGAGCAGTTCTTC.

This sequence joins TRBV10-3 and TRBJ1-2; no definite D call. Trimming removed 0 bases at V and 4 bases at J, with 6 bases between. Germline assignment: CDR1 ENHRY and CDR2 SYGVKD. The CDR3 is 13 amino acids. CDR3 residues: CAISESKGYGYTF. The CDR3 DNA reads TGTGCCATCAGTGAGTCGAAGGGCTATGGCTACACCTTC.

The V gene is TRBV6-6, the J gene TRBJ2-1, with TRBD1 as a possible D gene (5 bases). V was shortened by 5 bases and J by 5 bases, with 10 bases between the two germline ends. This CDR3 has 13 amino acids. Germline loops: CDR1 MNHNY, CDR2 SVGAGI (reference sequence). The CDR3 spells CASSGASNNEQFF. The CDR3 DNA reads TGTGCCAGCAGTGGGGCCTCAAACAATGAGCAGTTCTTC.

This chain connects TRBV27 to TRBJ2-1; D not certain. Per germline, CDR1 MNHEY and CDR2 SMNVEV (reference sequence). The CDR3 runs 13 residues. Trimming removed 5 bases at V and 6 bases at J, with 11 bases between. The CDR3 sequence: CASSPLNTNEQFF. Written as DNA, the CDR3 is TGTGCCAGCAGTCCTCTGAATACCAATGAGCAGTTCTTC.

The chain uses TRBV6-5 and TRBJ1-3; D is ambiguous. In germline, CDR1 is MNHEY, CDR2 SVGAGI. Between the trimmed V and J ends, which lost 6 bases and 3 bases, there was a span of 12 bases. This CDR3 is 14 amino acids long. The CDR3 is CASSRGVGGNTIYF. The CDR3 DNA is TGTGCCAGCAGCCGGGGTGTTGGTGGAAACACCATATATTTT.

The chain combines TRBV28 with TRBJ2-1; a possible D gene is TRBD2 (6 bases). CDR3 length: 12 residues. CDR1 and CDR2 from the germline V gene are MDHEN and SYDVKM. V shed 2 bases and J shed 10 bases, with 9 bases lying between them. The CDR3 nucleotides are TGTGCCAGCAGTTTAGCGGGACGGGAGCAGTTCTTC. Translating it yields CASSLAGREQFF.

This clone was seen just once. V usage is TRBV5-1 and J usage is TRBJ2-6; 9 bases are shared with TRBD1. Germline V CDR1 and CDR2: SGHRS, YFSETQ. With 4 bases clipped from V and 0 bases from J, the junction kept 2 bases outside the gene matches. This CDR3 has 16 residues. DNA for the CDR3: TGCGCCAGCAGCAGACAGGGGGGCTCTGGGGCCAACGTCCTGACTTTC. Encoded protein: CASSRQGGSGANVLTF. The full variable domain, in which reference TRBV5-1 and TRBJ2-6 provide the parts outside the CDR3, is KAGVTQTPRYLIKTRGQQVTLSCSPISGHRSVSWYQQTPGQGLQFLFEYFSETQRNKGNFPGRFSGRQFSNSRSEMNVSTLELGDSALYLCASSRQGGSGANVLTFGAGSRLTVL.

V and J are TRBV11-2 and TRBJ2-2; 9 bases map to TRBD2. The germline gives CDR1 SGHAT, CDR2 FQNNGV. Trimming at V came to 4 bases and at J to 5 bases, leaving 5 bases not matched to a gene. The CDR3 is 15 residues long. The CDR3 nucleotides read TGTGCCAGCAGCTCAGGCGCGGGAGGGACCGGGGAGCTGTTTTTT. Encoded protein: CASSSGAGGTGELFF.

This sequence joins TRBV4-1 and TRBJ1-4; weak D call: TRBD1 (5 bases). Germline CDR1 MGHRA, CDR2 YSYEKL. The length of the CDR3 is 14 residues. Deletions cut 8 bases from V and 7 bases from J, with 17 bases between. CDR3 nucleotides: TGCGCCAGCCGTTCGATGGGGGGTGGTGAAAAACTGTTTTTT. Protein: CASRSMGGGEKLFF.

This clone has just one count. CDR3 in DNA: TGTGCCAGCAGCCCGTTCCGGGACAGCGGTGACAATGAGCAGTTCTTC. This encodes CASSPFRDSGDNEQFF. The chain has TRBV7-3 and TRBJ2-1; 7 positions agree with TRBD1. J lost 5 bases, V lost 5 bases, and 12 bases had no gene match. CDR1 SGHTA and CDR2 FQGTGA come from the germline V gene. The CDR3 covers 16 residues.

The V gene is TRBV29-1, the J gene TRBJ2-7, with 12 nucleotides matching TRBD2. The CDR3 loop spans 12 amino acids. From germline, CDR1 is SQVTM and CDR2 ANQGSEA. Losses at the gene ends were 7 bases for V and 5 bases for J; bases not matched to a gene: 3. The CDR3 here is CSGLAGVNEQYF. The CDR3 DNA reads as TGCAGCGGACTAGCGGGAGTCAACGAGCAGTACTTC.

The CDR3 sequence: CASSSTLAGGYNEQFF. The CDR3, as DNA: TGCGCCAGCAGCTCCACACTAGCGGGAGGCTACAATGAGCAGTTCTTC. V and J are TRBV5-1 and TRBJ2-1; 12 bases align to TRBD2. Germline loops: CDR1 SGHRS, CDR2 YFSETQ. J was trimmed by 3 bases and V by 3 bases; bases with no gene match: 4. There are 16 residues in the CDR3. The variable domain in full, completed from reference TRBV5-1 and TRBJ2-1, reads KAGVTQTPRYLIKTRGQQVTLSCSPISGHRSVSWYQQTPGQGLQFLFEYFSETQRNKGNFPGRFSGRQFSNSRSEMNVSTLELGDSALYLCASSSTLAGGYNEQFFGPGTRLTVL.

To note about this clone: Other nucleotide sequences from this sample produce the same CDR3. This chain uses TRBV11-3 with TRBJ2-5; D remains ambiguous. V was trimmed by 5 bases and J by 1 base, leaving 11 bases between them. The CDR3 sequence is 14 residues long. Germline assignment: CDR1 SGHNT and CDR2 YENEEA. The CDR3 sequence is CASSPGGSQETQYF. In DNA, the CDR3 is TGTGCCAGCAGCCCAGGTGGTAGCCAAGAGACCCAGTACTTC.

Only one count was recorded for this clone. The chain recombines TRBV6-1 with TRBJ2-5, with TRBD1 matching over 7 bases. With 0 bases clipped from V and 2 bases from J, the junction kept 3 bases outside the gene matches. CDR1 and CDR2 from the germline V gene are MNHNS and SASEGT. The CDR3 runs to 15 residues. The CDR3 reads CASSEARQGQETQYF. The CDR3 bases are TGTGCCAGCAGTGAAGCTCGACAGGGACAAGAGACCCAGTACTTC.

The chain is built from TRBV28 and TRBJ1-5, with D hard to call. This CDR3 has 12 residues. Germline CDR1 MDHEN, CDR2 SYDVKM. Between the trimmed V and J ends, which lost 9 bases and 4 bases, there was a span of 10 bases. The DNA of the CDR3 is TGTGCCAGTTTTGAGGGAAATCAGCCCCAGCATTTT. Translated, it gives CASFEGNQPQHF.

This chain links TRBV5-6 with TRBJ2-7; TRBD1 matches 9 bases. The germline V gene has CDR1 SGHDT and CDR2 YYEEEE. The CDR3 runs to 19 residues. Trimming removed 2 bases from V and 3 bases from J; junction bases left unmatched: 18. As DNA, the CDR3 is TGTGCCAGCAGCTTTAAGGACCTACTCCGGGACAGGGACTTCTACGAGCAGTACTTC. It translates to CASSFKDLLRDRDFYEQYF.

The chain carries TRBV19 and TRBJ1-5; no clear D gene. V was cut by 1 base and J by 7 bases, with 14 bases left in between. Germline values: CDR1 LNHDA, CDR2 SQIVND (reference sequence). The CDR3 has 15 residues. Here the CDR3 reads CASSIVRDSVQPQHF. The CDR3 bases are TGTGCCAGTAGTATAGTAAGGGATTCGGTCCAGCCCCAGCATTTT.

J is TRBJ1-3 and V is TRBV7-6; D is undetermined. The germline V gene encodes CDR1 SGHVS and CDR2 FNYEAQ. This CDR3 region has 18 residues. Trimming took 2 bases from V and 0 from J, leaving 17 bases between them. The CDR3 region has the DNA TGTGCCAGCAGCTTAATCGGGCGAGGCCGAAGCTCTGGAAACACCATATATTTT. It yields the protein CASSLIGRGRSSGNTIYF.

As concerns this clone: The sample holds other DNA sequences that translate to the same CDR3. The V call is TRBV29-1, the J call TRBJ2-1; D gene unclear. V lost 3 bases, J lost 5 bases, and 5 bases lay in between. The CDR3 runs to 11 residues. Germline loops: CDR1 SQVTM, CDR2 ANQGSEA. The CDR3 DNA sequence: TGCAGCGTTGAGGGCCACAATGAGCAGTTCTTC. This encodes CSVEGHNEQFF.

The gene calls are TRBV6-5 and TRBJ2-1; 7 bases align to TRBD2. CDR3 size: 15 residues. Trimming at V came to 5 bases and at J to 5 bases, leaving 9 bases not matched to a gene. Germline assignment: CDR1 MNHEY and CDR2 SVGAGI. CDR3 protein: CASSNPGLYDNEQFF. In DNA, the CDR3 is TGTGCCAGCAGTAACCCGGGACTATATGACAATGAGCAGTTCTTC.

This chain joins TRBV5-1 and TRBJ2-1; D possibly corresponds to TRBD1 (5 bases). From germline, CDR1 is SGHRS and CDR2 YFSETQ. The CDR3 covers 17 residues. Trimming removed 3 bases at V and 0 bases at J, with 16 bases between. This CDR3 is CASSWKQVISSYNEQFF. The CDR3 nucleotides read TGCGCCAGCAGCTGGAAACAGGTTATCAGCTCCTACAATGAGCAGTTCTTC.

This sequence joins TRBV11-2 and TRBJ1-5; D not resolved. Trimming removed 2 bases from V and 11 bases from J, with 13 bases in between. This CDR3 region has 13 residues. Per the germline V gene, CDR1 is SGHAT and CDR2 is FQNNGV. As DNA, the CDR3 is TGTGCCAGCAGCTTAAAGGGCGGGAGGGCCCAGCATTTT. It encodes CASSLKGGRAQHF.

The chain recombines TRBV6-5 with TRBJ1-1; weak D call: TRBD1 (5 bases). Trimming took off 6 bases at V and 4 bases at J, with 12 bases between the two ends. This CDR3 has 13 amino acids. Germline assignment: CDR1 MNHEY and CDR2 SVGAGI. CDR3 DNA sequence: TGTGCCAGCAGGGTTGGGCAGGGCACTGAAGCTTTCTTT. Translation: CASRVGQGTEAFF.

Points on this clone: This CDR3 is also generated by other DNA sequences in the sample. The chain employs TRBV9 and TRBJ2-2; the match to TRBD1 covers 8 bases. The V and J ends lost 0 bases and 2 bases, in that order; junction bases with no gene match: 3. Germline CDR1 and CDR2: SGDLS and YYNGEE. The length of the CDR3 is 16 residues. As DNA, the CDR3 is TGTGCCAGCAGCGTAGGTCAGGGGGCTAACACCGGGGAGCTGTTTTTT. Residues: CASSVGQGANTGELFF.

This chain links TRBV29-1 with TRBJ2-1; D is perhaps TRBD1 (6 bases). This CDR3 spans 11 amino acids. Between the trimmed V and J ends, which lost 8 bases and 10 bases, there was a span of 15 bases. CDR1 is SQVTM, CDR2 ANQGSEA, per germline. This CDR3 is CSSSGASEQFF. The CDR3 DNA reads TGCAGCAGCTCAGGGGCGAGCGAGCAGTTCTTC.

V is TRBV5-8 and J is TRBJ1-2, with TRBD1 identical over 7 bases. Germline values: CDR1 SGHTS, CDR2 YDEGEE. Trimming cost V 3 bases and J 8 bases; bases outside gene matches: 13. CDR3 length: 15 amino acids. This CDR3 is CASSYATGWARGYTF. The CDR3 region has the DNA TGTGCCAGCAGCTACGCGACAGGGTGGGCCCGGGGCTACACCTTC.

This chain's CDR3 is CASADSGANVLTF. DNA for the CDR3: TGTGCCAGCGCAGACTCTGGGGCCAACGTCCTGACTTTC. The chain couples TRBV25-1 to TRBJ2-6; the D is unclear. This CDR3 contains 13 residues. Germline V gene lookup returns CDR1 MGHDK and CDR2 SYGVNS. Trimming stripped 8 bases from V and 0 bases from J, with 5 bases between.

The chain links TRBV6-1 to TRBJ2-7; 10 bases agree with TRBD1. The CDR3 contains 15 residues. Germline lookup yields CDR1 MNHNS and CDR2 SASEGT. Trimming took 1 base from V and 5 from J; bases not matched to a gene: 5. CDR3 sequence reads: CASSEVGQGFDEQYF. The CDR3 DNA reads as TGTGCCAGCAGTGAAGTGGGACAGGGGTTCGACGAGCAGTACTTC.

J is TRBJ2-2 and V is TRBV10-3, with D unresolved. The V gene lost 4 bases and the J gene lost 2 bases, with 11 bases spanning the gap. This CDR3 has 15 residues. Germline V CDR1 and CDR2: ENHRY, SYGVKD. CDR3 in amino acids: CAISAGVLNTGELFF. CDR3 sequence (DNA): TGTGCCATCAGTGCCGGCGTACTAAACACCGGGGAGCTGTTTTTT.